One sample yielded the 8 T cell receptor beta chains listed below, sequenced in a study of cytomegalovirus exposure and HLA in healthy donors. With 60 Vbeta and 13 Jbeta primers, the PCR was carried out. Sequencing was performed with immunoSEQ multiplex PCR; in TCRdb, only in-frame clones are kept and a portion is missing. The sample yields 90,000 to 130,000 clones, roughly 80% seen once. The sequenced sample was PBMCs. These receptors all stem from a man aged 30-40 years in good health and CMV-seropositive.

The V gene is TRBV9, the J gene TRBJ2-7; TRBD2 agrees at 16 bases. The CDR3 consists of 20 residues. The germline V gene encodes CDR1 SGDLS and CDR2 YYNGEE. V lost 4 bases, J lost 1 base, and 14 bases stayed unmatched. CDR3 sequence: CASSKRGVGTSGGVSYEQYF. The CDR3, as DNA: TGTGCCAGCAGCAAACGCGGGGTGGGGACTAGCGGGGGGGTATCCTACGAGCAGTACTTC. Together with reference TRBV9 and TRBJ2-7, the CDR3 gives the full variable domain: DSGVTQTPKHLITATGQRVTLRCSPRSGDLSVYWYQQSLDQGLQFLIQYYNGEERAKGNILERFSAQQFPDLHSELNLSSLELGDSALYFCASSKRGVGTSGGVSYEQYFGPGTRLTVT.

The rearrangement links TRBV5-6 to TRBJ2-6, with unresolved D. The length of the CDR3 is 17 residues. Per germline, CDR1 SGHDT and CDR2 YYEEEE. Trimming cost V 0 bases and J 0 bases, with 10 bases left between them. The CDR3 nucleotides are TGTGCCAGCAGCTTGGCCGGTCTCGTCTCTGGGGCCAACGTCCTGACTTTC. Its translation: CASSLAGLVSGANVLTF.

The CDR3 sequence is CASSQVSSYNSPLHF. CDR3 nucleotide sequence: TGCGCCAGCAGCCAAGTCAGCTCCTATAATTCACCCCTCCACTTT. The chain employs TRBV4-3 and TRBJ1-6; D remains ambiguous. The V gene's germline CDR1 is LGHNA and CDR2 YSLEER. CDR3 length equals 15 residues. Trimming stripped 1 base from V and 0 bases from J, with 4 bases between.

The rearrangement joins TRBV2 to TRBJ2-7, with a possible D match to TRBD1 (6 bases). V was pared by 4 bases and J by 6 bases, with 19 bases between. Looked up from germline, CDR1 is SNHLY and CDR2 is FYNNEI. The CDR3 totals 15 residues. The CDR3 protein is CASSAQGSPSGEQYF. CDR3 DNA sequence: TGTGCCAGCAGTGCACAGGGTTCCCCTAGTGGCGAGCAGTACTTC.

This clone appeared a few times. The rearrangement joins TRBV6-5 to TRBJ2-7, with 10 nucleotides matching TRBD2. V shed 7 bases, J shed 3 bases, and the junction held 6 bases outside the gene matches. CDR3 length: 14 amino acids. CDR1 is MNHEY, CDR2 SVGAGI, per germline. This CDR3 is CASTHSGGHYEQYF. The CDR3 DNA follows: TGTGCCAGCACCCATAGCGGGGGGCACTACGAGCAGTACTTC.

The chain recombines TRBV4-2 with TRBJ2-1; 9 bases are a match to TRBD2. J was trimmed by 7 bases and V by 4 bases; bases with no gene match: 11. The CDR3 is made up of 16 amino acids. Germline V gene data show CDR1 as LGHNA and CDR2 as YNFKEQ. CDR3 DNA: TGTGCCAGCAGCCCATTGGGCCAGCGGGGGGCAAATGAGCAGTTCTTC. Protein product: CASSPLGQRGANEQFF.

The rearrangement uses TRBV7-6 and TRBJ2-3; D is unclear. Germline CDR1 SGHVS, CDR2 FNYEAQ. V gave up 2 bases and J gave up 4 bases, with 13 bases separating them. The CDR3 is 15 residues long. CDR3 region: CASSLSDTQADTQYF. CDR3 DNA sequence: TGTGCCAGCAGCTTATCTGACACACAAGCAGATACGCAGTATTTT.

This clone has more than one count but fewer than ten. This chain links TRBV13 with TRBJ1-1; 7 nucleotides agree with TRBD1. The CDR3 covers 14 residues. V shed 5 bases, J shed 1 base, and the junction held 4 bases outside the gene matches. Per germline, CDR1 PRHDT and CDR2 FYEKMQ (reference sequence). In DNA form, the CDR3 reads TGTGCCAGCAGCGAACAGGGGCGGAACACTGAAGCTTTCTTT. This translates into CASSEQGRNTEAFF.